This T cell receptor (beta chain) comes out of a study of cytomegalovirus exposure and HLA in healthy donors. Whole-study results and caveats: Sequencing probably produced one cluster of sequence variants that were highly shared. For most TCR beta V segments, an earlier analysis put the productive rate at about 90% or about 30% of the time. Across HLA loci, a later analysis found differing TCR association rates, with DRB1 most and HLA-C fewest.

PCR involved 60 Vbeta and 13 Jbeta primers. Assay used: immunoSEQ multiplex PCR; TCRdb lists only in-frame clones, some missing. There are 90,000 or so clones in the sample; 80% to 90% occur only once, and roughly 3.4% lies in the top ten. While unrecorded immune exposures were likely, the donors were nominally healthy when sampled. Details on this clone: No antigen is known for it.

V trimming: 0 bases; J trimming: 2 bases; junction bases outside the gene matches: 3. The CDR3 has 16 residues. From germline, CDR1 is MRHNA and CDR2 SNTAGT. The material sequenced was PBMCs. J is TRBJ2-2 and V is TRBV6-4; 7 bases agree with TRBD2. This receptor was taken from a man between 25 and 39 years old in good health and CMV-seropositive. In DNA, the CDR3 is TGTGCCAGCAGTGACTCAGGAGCGGGAAACACCGGGGAGCTGTTTTTT. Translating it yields CASSDSGAGNTGELFF.